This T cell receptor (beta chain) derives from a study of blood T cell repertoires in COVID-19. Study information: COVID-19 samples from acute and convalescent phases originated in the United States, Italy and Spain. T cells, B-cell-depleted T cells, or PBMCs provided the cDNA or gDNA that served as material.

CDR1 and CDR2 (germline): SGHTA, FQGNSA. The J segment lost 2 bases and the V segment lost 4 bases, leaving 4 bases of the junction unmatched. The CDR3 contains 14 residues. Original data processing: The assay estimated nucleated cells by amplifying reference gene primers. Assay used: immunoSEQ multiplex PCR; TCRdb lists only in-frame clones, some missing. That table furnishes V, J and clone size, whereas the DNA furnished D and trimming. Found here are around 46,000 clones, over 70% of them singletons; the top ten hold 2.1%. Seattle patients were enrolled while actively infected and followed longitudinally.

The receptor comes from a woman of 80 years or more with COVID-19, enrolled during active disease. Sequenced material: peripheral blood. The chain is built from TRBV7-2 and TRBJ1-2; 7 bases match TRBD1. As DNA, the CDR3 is TGTGCCAGCAGCTCCCAACAGGGGAACTATGGCTACACCTTC. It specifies CASSSQQGNYGYTF.